What follows are 13 T cell receptor beta chains derived from one specimen sequenced in a study of T cells in Graves' hyperthyroidism and ophthalmopathy. What was amplified from RNA transcripts were TCR beta CDR3 regions. Initially, a first-round RT-PCR of the TCR CDR3 employed the HTBI primer set. TCRdb analysed the multiplex PCR reads with MiXCR anew, one entry per CDR3 protein. Of roughly 250,000 distinct CDR3 sequences listed, roughly 22% were seen once; the top ten hold roughly 60%. Sequencing was carried out using blood. The receptor set was obtained from a man aged 25 to 45 with Graves' ophthalmopathy.

This clonotype has just a few counts. This chain joins TRBV20-1 and TRBJ2-1, with 14 bases identical to TRBD2. Germline CDR1 DFQATT, CDR2 SNEGSKA (reference sequence). The CDR3 totals 16 residues. Trimming removed 3 bases from V and 3 bases from J; junction bases left unmatched: 4. This CDR3 reads CSARGLAGAGYNEQFF. CDR3 nucleotides: TGCAGTGCTAGGGGACTAGCGGGAGCGGGCTACAATGAGCAGTTCTTC.

This clonotype was observed at least ten times. The J gene is TRBJ1-6, the V gene TRBV11-2, with D possibly matching TRBD1 (6 bases). The germline CDR1 and CDR2 sequences are SGHAT and FQNNGV. Trimming stripped 3 bases from V and 10 bases from J, with 19 bases between. The CDR3 consists of 16 residues. Here the CDR3 DNA reads TGTGCCAGCAGCTTTACAGGGAAGGTATCAGGATCACCCCTCCACTTT. Translation gives CASSFTGKVSGSPLHF.

This clonotype came up a few times. The chain recombines TRBV12-3 or TRBV12-4 with TRBJ2-1; D might be TRBD1 (6 bases). V was clipped by 5 bases and J by 4 bases, with 15 bases between them. The CDR3 runs 15 residues. Here the CDR3 DNA reads TGTGCCAGCAGTCCGGAAGGGGGAGCATACAATGAGCAGTTCTTC. It yields the protein CASSPEGGAYNEQFF.

The chain has TRBV11-2 and TRBJ2-2, with 13 bases matching TRBD2. The CDR3 has 16 residues. Unmatched junction bases numbered 3, after V lost 0 bases and J lost 8 bases. CDR1 and CDR2 from the germline V gene are SGHAT and FQNNGV. This CDR3 is CASSLDGLAGAGELFF. CDR3 DNA sequence: TGTGCCAGCAGCTTAGACGGACTAGCGGGAGCGGGGGAGCTGTTTTTT.

V and J are TRBV10-2 and TRBJ1-2; 9 bases line up with TRBD1. J was trimmed by 5 bases and V by 3 bases; bases with no gene match: 10. Germline lookup yields CDR1 WSHSY and CDR2 SAAADI. CDR3 length: 16 residues. The CDR3 reads CASSDITGGVWYGYTF. The CDR3 bases are TGCGCCAGCAGTGATATCACAGGGGGCGTGTGGTATGGCTACACCTTC.

The rearrangement links TRBV27 to TRBJ2-1, with TRBD2 matching 13 bases. CDR3 length: 21 amino acids. Germline V CDR1 and CDR2: MNHEY, SMNVEV (reference sequence). V lost 2 bases to trimming and J lost 0 bases; unmatched junction nucleotides: 13. Written as DNA, the CDR3 is TGTGCCAGCAGTTTACGGGCACTAGCGGGAGGGCCGATTAGCTCCTACAATGAGCAGTTCTTC. Translated: CASSLRALAGGPISSYNEQFF.

The V gene is TRBV5-1, the J gene TRBJ2-7; D may be TRBD2 (6 bases). The germline V gene encodes CDR1 SGHRS and CDR2 YFSETQ. V was cut by 2 bases and J by 5 bases, with 17 bases left in between. The length of the CDR3 is 15 residues. The CDR3 protein is CASSFPGTYNHEQYF. The CDR3 DNA is TGCGCCAGCAGCTTTCCCGGGACTTACAACCACGAGCAGTACTTC.

J is TRBJ2-3 and V is TRBV7-9; 7 bases fit TRBD2. The CDR3 runs to 14 residues. V lost 5 bases to trimming and J lost 3 bases; unmatched junction nucleotides: 5. The germline V gene has CDR1 SEHNR and CDR2 FQNEAQ (reference sequence). CDR3 protein: CASSGLDGTDTQYF. Written as DNA, the CDR3 is TGTGCCAGCAGCGGACTAGATGGTACAGATACGCAGTATTTT.

The table lists this clonotype with many counts. V and J are TRBV30 and TRBJ2-2; unclear D gene. Germline-derived CDR1 and CDR2 are GTSNPN and SVGIG (reference sequence). V gave up 3 bases and J gave up 6 bases, with 11 bases separating them. This CDR3 is 13 amino acids long. CDR3 in DNA: TGTGCCTGGAGGCGCATGGATCCCGGGGAGCTGTTTTTT. Protein: CAWRRMDPGELFF.

The table lists this clonotype with a few counts. This sequence joins TRBV27 and TRBJ1-2, with TRBD1 matching 7 bases. V shed 6 bases, J shed 3 bases, and the junction held 7 bases outside the gene matches. The CDR3 is made up of 14 amino acids. Germline CDR1 is MNHEY and CDR2 is SMNVEV (reference sequence). This CDR3 is CASSFRQGDYGYTF. CDR3 sequence (DNA): TGTGCCAGCAGCTTCAGACAGGGAGACTATGGCTACACCTTC.

The chain is built from TRBV19 and TRBJ1-4; D not certain. V dropped 3 bases and J dropped 5 bases, with 10 bases sitting between them. The CDR3 contains 14 residues. The germline V gene encodes CDR1 LNHDA and CDR2 SQIVND (reference sequence). In DNA form, the CDR3 reads TGTGCCAGTAGTATCCCGACCTCGAATGAAAAACTGTTTTTT. Translating gives CASSIPTSNEKLFF. Combining the CDR3 with reference TRBV19 and TRBJ1-4 gives the whole variable domain DGGITQSPKYLFRKEGQNVTLSCEQNLNHDAMYWYRQDPGQGLRLIYYSQIVNDFQKGDIAEGYSVSREKKESFPLTVTSAQKNPTAFYLCASSIPTSNEKLFFGSGTQLSVL.

This clonotype occurred many times. The chain links TRBV11-2 to TRBJ2-7; D ambiguous. Between the trimmed V and J ends, which lost 0 bases and 6 bases, there was a span of 12 bases. Germline V lookup: CDR1 SGHAT, CDR2 FQNNGV. The length of the CDR3 is 14 residues. DNA of the CDR3: TGTGCCAGCAGCTTAGACCGGAGAGTCGGCGAGCAGTACTTC. As protein: CASSLDRRVGEQYF. Together with reference TRBV11-2 and TRBJ2-7, the CDR3 gives the full variable domain: EAGVAQSPRYKIIEKRQSVAFWCNPISGHATLYWYQQILGQGPKLLIQFQNNGVVDDSQLPKDRFSAERLKGVDSTLKIQPAKLEDSAVYLCASSLDRRVGEQYFGPGTRLTVT.

The chain combines TRBV15 with TRBJ2-5; weak D call: TRBD2 (6 bases). The CDR3 is 11 amino acids. CDR1 and CDR2 from the germline V gene are LNHNV and YYDKDF (reference sequence). V was trimmed by 8 bases and J by 7 bases, leaving 11 bases between them. The CDR3 region is CATGGDGTQYF. For the CDR3, the DNA is TGTGCCACCGGAGGGGATGGGACCCAGTACTTC.